Shown below are 22 T cell receptor beta chains from a single sample sequenced in a study of blood T cell repertoires in COVID-19. The data were produced by immunoSEQ multiplex PCR, yet TCRdb's version contains in-frame clones alone and is incomplete. The table has some 220,000 clones, 75% to 85% seen once; the top ten hold about 8.9%. The sequenced material came from peripheral blood. These receptors came from a man between 50 and 59 years old with active or convalescent COVID-19.

The chain combines TRBV7-3 with TRBJ2-1; tentative D call: TRBD2 (6 bases). V gave up 0 bases and J gave up 7 bases, with 13 bases separating them. Germline V lookup: CDR1 SGHTA, CDR2 FQGTGA. This CDR3 spans 15 amino acids. CDR3 protein: CASSLTFRLVNEQFF. The CDR3 nucleotides read TGTGCCAGCAGCTTAACTTTCCGACTAGTAAATGAGCAGTTCTTC.

This chain joins TRBV4-3 and TRBJ1-2; no definite D call. The germline gives CDR1 LGHNA, CDR2 YSLEER. The length of the CDR3 is 15 residues. Deletions cut 1 base from V and 2 bases from J, with 11 bases between. The CDR3 region has the DNA TGCGCCAGCAGCCAAGTTGAGAAAGCGAACTATGGCTACACCTTC. Translated: CASSQVEKANYGYTF.

The chain carries TRBV24-1 and TRBJ1-4, with TRBD1 identical over 8 bases. Germline-derived CDR1 and CDR2 are KGHDR and SFDVKD. The CDR3 runs 16 residues. The ends lost 4 bases at V and 8 bases at J; junction bases unmatched: 11. CDR3 region: CATSEGQGPRTEKLFF. CDR3 sequence (DNA): TGTGCCACCAGTGAAGGACAGGGCCCGAGGACAGAAAAACTGTTTTTT.

In its sample, this clone was seen once. The chain uses TRBV20-1 and TRBJ2-1; D might be TRBD2 (5 bases). From germline, CDR1 is DFQATT and CDR2 SNEGSKA (reference sequence). The CDR3 length is 13 residues. The ends were cut back, 3 bases at V and 4 bases at J, with 10 bases in the middle. The CDR3, as DNA: TGCAGTGCTAGTCCCGGGGTGTACAATGAGCAGTTCTTC. Translating it yields CSASPGVYNEQFF.

This rearrangement joins TRBV4-3 to TRBJ1-6; D unresolved. The CDR3 loop spans 16 amino acids. V was clipped by 0 bases and J by 7 bases, with 13 bases between them. The V gene's germline CDR1 is LGHNA and CDR2 YSLEER. CDR3 loop: CASSQEWAAGNSPLHF. CDR3 DNA: TGCGCCAGCAGCCAAGAATGGGCGGCGGGGAATTCACCCCTCCACTTT.

The chain recombines TRBV21-1 with TRBJ2-1; the table's TRBD2 call for D was not verified on the DNA. TRBV21-1 is flagged as a pseudogene. The CDR3 spans 22 residues. CDR3 nucleotides: TGTGCCAGCAGCAAAGACAGGGGCTTCCTAGGAAGCGGGGGGGTCTCCTACAATGAGCAGTTCTTC. Its protein is CASSKDRGFLGSGGVSYNEQFF.

This chain connects TRBV6-5 to TRBJ1-5, with a possible D match to TRBD1 (6 bases). The CDR3 runs to 15 residues. The germline CDR1 and CDR2 sequences are MNHEY and SVGAGI. The V gene lost 5 bases and the J gene lost 0 bases, with 11 bases spanning the gap. The CDR3: CASSRTAYSNQPQHF. The CDR3 DNA sequence: TGTGCCAGCAGTAGGACAGCCTATAGCAATCAGCCCCAGCATTTT.

V and J are TRBV13 and TRBJ2-7; D remains ambiguous. Germline V gene data show CDR1 as PRHDT and CDR2 as FYEKMQ (reference sequence). Deletions cut 5 bases from V and 3 bases from J, with 14 bases between. The CDR3 has 14 amino acids. The CDR3 nucleotides are TGTGCCAGCAGCCCCCCCCCGGTAGTCTACGAGCAGTACTTC. It yields the protein CASSPPPVVYEQYF.

This clone has only one observation. This rearrangement joins TRBV7-9 to TRBJ2-3; tentative D call: TRBD2 (6 bases). The length of the CDR3 is 12 residues. The V end was cut by 10 bases, the J end by 1 base, with 9 bases between. Germline loops: CDR1 SEHNR, CDR2 FQNEAQ (reference sequence). This chain's CDR3 is CATGGGTDTQYF. The CDR3 region has the DNA TGTGCCACTGGCGGGGGCACAGATACGCAGTATTTT.

The gene calls are TRBV6-5 and TRBJ2-7, with a possible D match to TRBD2 (5 bases). CDR1 is MNHEY, CDR2 SVGAGI, per germline. The CDR3 spans 14 residues. Trimming pared 6 bases from V and 5 bases from J, leaving 17 bases between. The CDR3 region has the DNA TGTGCCAGCAGGAGGTCCGCTAGCTCTGACGAGCAGTACTTC. Its translation is CASRRSASSDEQYF.

The rearrangement links TRBV5-6 to TRBJ1-1; a weak D match, TRBD1 (6 bases). V was pared by 0 bases and J by 4 bases, with 16 bases between. CDR3 size: 16 residues. Germline V lookup: CDR1 SGHDT, CDR2 YYEEEE. The CDR3 region is CASSLGLNREITEAFF. The CDR3 DNA sequence: TGTGCCAGCAGCTTGGGGCTGAACAGGGAAATCACTGAAGCTTTCTTT.

The gene calls are TRBV19 and TRBJ1-2; D unresolved. The CDR3 runs to 15 residues. Germline assignment: CDR1 LNHDA and CDR2 SQIVND (reference sequence). The V end lost 4 bases, the J end lost 6 bases, and 18 bases lay between the germline ends. The CDR3 nucleotides read TGTGCCAGTAGTACGACAACCCCAGTGACGCATGGCTACACCTTC. Translating it yields CASSTTTPVTHGYTF.

The genes are TRBV30 and TRBJ1-2; maybe TRBD1 (6 bases). The CDR3 extends over 15 amino acids. With 1 base removed from V and 4 bases from J, the gap between germline ends came to 16 bases. Germline assignment: CDR1 GTSNPN and CDR2 SVGIG (reference sequence). The CDR3 nucleotides read TGTGCCTGGAGTGCATGGGACAACACTCTCTATGGCTACACCTTC. Translation: CAWSAWDNTLYGYTF.

The rearrangement joins TRBV5-4 to TRBJ2-2; 7 nucleotides match TRBD2. The CDR3 extends over 16 amino acids. From germline, CDR1 is SGHNT and CDR2 YYREEE (reference sequence). Losses at the gene ends were 4 bases for V and 7 bases for J; bases not matched to a gene: 13. CDR3 protein: CASSLETSPSGGELFF. CDR3 in DNA: TGTGCCAGCAGCCTCGAGACTAGCCCGAGTGGCGGGGAGCTGTTTTTT. Looking up the rest from reference TRBV5-4 and TRBJ2-2 gives the full variable domain: ETGVTQSPTHLIKTRGQQVTLRCSSQSGHNTVSWYQQALGQGPQFIFQYYREEENGRGNFPPRFSGLQFPNYSSELNVNALELDDSALYLCASSLETSPSGGELFFGEGSRLTVL.

In its sample, this clone was seen a few times. The V call is TRBV4-2, the J call TRBJ1-2, with D maybe TRBD1 (5 bases). There are 16 residues in the CDR3. V was clipped by 1 base and J by 4 bases, with 16 bases between them. Looked up from germline, CDR1 is LGHNA and CDR2 is YNFKEQ. The CDR3 DNA reads TGTGCCAGCAGCCAAGTCTTTGGCGGACAATTCTATGGCTACACCTTC. This translates into CASSQVFGGQFYGYTF.

This chain uses TRBV9 with TRBJ1-1; 8 nucleotides align to TRBD1. The CDR3 is 15 amino acids. Per the germline V gene, CDR1 is SGDLS and CDR2 is YYNGEE. V shed 0 bases and J 5 bases; nucleotides not matched to a gene: 6. Here the CDR3 DNA reads TGTGCCAGCAGCGTAGGGGGCAGGGGGCTGACTGAAGCTTTCTTT. Translated: CASSVGGRGLTEAFF.

The gene calls are TRBV6-2 or TRBV6-3 and TRBJ1-2, with TRBD1 as a possible D gene (5 bases). CDR3 size: 14 residues. Germline lookup yields CDR1 MNHEY and CDR2 SVGEGT. With 6 bases removed from V and 8 bases from J, the gap between germline ends came to 19 bases. Here the CDR3 reads CASSQRGTPQGYTF. In nucleotides, the CDR3 is TGTGCCAGCAGCCAACGCGGGACTCCGCAGGGCTACACCTTC.

V gene TRBV11-3 combines with J gene TRBJ1-1; weak D call: TRBD1 (5 bases). V shed 1 base and J shed 11 bases, with 14 bases lying between them. Germline V gives CDR1 SGHNT, CDR2 YENEEA. The CDR3 totals 13 residues. The chain's CDR3 is CASSLGAGGEAFF. As DNA, the CDR3 is TGTGCCAGCAGCTTAGGTGCCGGGGGGGAGGCTTTCTTT.

The V gene is TRBV6-2 or TRBV6-3, the J gene TRBJ2-7; 7 bases line up with TRBD2. Per germline, CDR1 MNHEY and CDR2 SVGEGT. The CDR3 runs 14 residues. V lost 6 bases and J lost 1; bases outside the gene matches: 6. The CDR3 sequence is CASSSSGYSYEQYF. CDR3 DNA sequence: TGTGCCAGCAGCTCTAGCGGTTATTCCTACGAGCAGTACTTC.

This sequence joins TRBV5-6 and TRBJ2-5; D possibly corresponds to TRBD1 (6 bases). V lost 4 bases, J lost 0 bases, and 10 bases lay in between. The CDR3 consists of 14 residues. Germline V gene data show CDR1 as SGHDT and CDR2 as YYEEEE. CDR3 bases: TGTGCCAGCAGCCCGGGACATGACCAAGAGACCCAGTACTTC. Encoded protein: CASSPGHDQETQYF.

The rearrangement joins TRBV19 to TRBJ1-5; TRBD1 might be the D (5 bases). The CDR3 is 15 amino acids. Germline V gene sequence: CDR1 LNHDA, CDR2 SQIVND (reference sequence). V was pared by 3 bases and J by 1 base, with 10 bases between. Here the CDR3 reads CASSMRDGSNQPQHF. The CDR3 nucleotides read TGTGCCAGTAGTATGCGGGACGGAAGCAATCAGCCCCAGCATTTT.

The chain combines TRBV5-4 with TRBJ2-5, with 13 bases aligning to TRBD2. This CDR3 is 17 amino acids long. Trimming cost V 0 bases and J 0 bases; bases outside gene matches: 2. Germline V gene lookup returns CDR1 SGHNT and CDR2 YYREEE (reference sequence). In DNA, the CDR3 is TGTGCCAGCAGCTTGGGACTAGCGGGGGGTTACCAAGAGACCCAGTACTTC. This translates into CASSLGLAGGYQETQYF.